The sequence of this T cell receptor (beta chain) was determined in a study of tumor-infiltrating lymphocytes in oesophageal squamous cell carcinoma. This clonotype turned up a few times. Via MiXCR, TCRdb re-called the PCR reads, giving one row per CDR3 protein. The table records about 14,000 distinct CDR3 sequences, less than 60% of them present only once. The CDR3 extends over 17 amino acids. V shed 3 bases and J shed 13 bases, with 28 bases lying between them. The germline V gene has CDR1 SGHVS and CDR2 FQNEAQ. What was sequenced was blood. The origin of this receptor is a male donor with esophageal squamous cell carcinoma. This chain connects TRBV7-8 to TRBJ2-4; perhaps D is TRBD1 or TRBD2 (6 bases each). The chain's CDR3 is CASSLPLRDIRFREQYF. The CDR3 DNA reads as TGTGCCAGCAGCTTGCCCCTACGGGACATTAGATTTCGGGAGCAGTACTTC.